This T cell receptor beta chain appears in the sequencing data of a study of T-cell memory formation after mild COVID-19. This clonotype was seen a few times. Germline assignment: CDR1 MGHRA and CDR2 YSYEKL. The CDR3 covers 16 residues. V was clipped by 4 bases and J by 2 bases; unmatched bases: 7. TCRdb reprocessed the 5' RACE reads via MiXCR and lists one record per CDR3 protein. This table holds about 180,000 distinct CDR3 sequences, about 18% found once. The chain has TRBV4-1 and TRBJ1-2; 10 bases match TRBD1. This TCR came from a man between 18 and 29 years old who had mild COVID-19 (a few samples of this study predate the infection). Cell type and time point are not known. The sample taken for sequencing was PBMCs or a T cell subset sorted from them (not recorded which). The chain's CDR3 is CASSLTGTGANYGYTF. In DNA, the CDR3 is TGCGCCAGCAGCCTCACCGGGACAGGGGCGAACTATGGCTACACCTTC.